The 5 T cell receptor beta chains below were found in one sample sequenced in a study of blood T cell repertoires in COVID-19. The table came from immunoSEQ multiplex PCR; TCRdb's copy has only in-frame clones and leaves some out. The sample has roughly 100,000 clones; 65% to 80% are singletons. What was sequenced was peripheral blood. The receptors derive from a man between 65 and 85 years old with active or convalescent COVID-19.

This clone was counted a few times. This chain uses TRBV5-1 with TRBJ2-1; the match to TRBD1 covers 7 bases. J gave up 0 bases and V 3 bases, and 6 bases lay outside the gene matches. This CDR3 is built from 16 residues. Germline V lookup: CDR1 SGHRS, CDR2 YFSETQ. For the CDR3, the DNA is TGCGCCAGCAGCTCAACGGACAGGCTCTCCTACAATGAGCAGTTCTTC. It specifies CASSSTDRLSYNEQFF.

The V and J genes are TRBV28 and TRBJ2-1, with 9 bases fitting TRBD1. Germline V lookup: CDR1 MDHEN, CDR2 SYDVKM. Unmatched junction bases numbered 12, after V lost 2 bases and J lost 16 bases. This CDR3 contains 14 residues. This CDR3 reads CASSLQTGGSWKFF. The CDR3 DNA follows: TGTGCCAGCAGTTTACAAACAGGGGGCAGTTGGAAATTCTTC.

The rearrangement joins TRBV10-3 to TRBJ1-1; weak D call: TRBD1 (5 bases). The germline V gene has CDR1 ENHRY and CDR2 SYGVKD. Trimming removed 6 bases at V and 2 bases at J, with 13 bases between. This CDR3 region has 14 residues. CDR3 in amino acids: CAISIRELNTEAFF. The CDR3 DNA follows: TGTGCCATCAGCATCAGGGAATTAAACACTGAAGCTTTCTTT.

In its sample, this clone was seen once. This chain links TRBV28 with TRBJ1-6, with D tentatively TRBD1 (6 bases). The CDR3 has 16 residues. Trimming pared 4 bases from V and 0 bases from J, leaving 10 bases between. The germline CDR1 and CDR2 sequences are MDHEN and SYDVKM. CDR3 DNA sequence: TGTGCCAGCAGTTACATACAGGGCTCCTATAATTCACCCCTCCACTTT. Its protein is CASSYIQGSYNSPLHF.

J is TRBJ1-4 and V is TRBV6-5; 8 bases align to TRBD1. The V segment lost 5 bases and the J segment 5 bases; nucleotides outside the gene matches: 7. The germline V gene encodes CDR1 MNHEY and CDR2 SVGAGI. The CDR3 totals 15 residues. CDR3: CASSTTGGGNEKLFF. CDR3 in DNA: TGTGCCAGCAGTACAACAGGGGGTGGCAATGAAAAACTGTTTTTT.